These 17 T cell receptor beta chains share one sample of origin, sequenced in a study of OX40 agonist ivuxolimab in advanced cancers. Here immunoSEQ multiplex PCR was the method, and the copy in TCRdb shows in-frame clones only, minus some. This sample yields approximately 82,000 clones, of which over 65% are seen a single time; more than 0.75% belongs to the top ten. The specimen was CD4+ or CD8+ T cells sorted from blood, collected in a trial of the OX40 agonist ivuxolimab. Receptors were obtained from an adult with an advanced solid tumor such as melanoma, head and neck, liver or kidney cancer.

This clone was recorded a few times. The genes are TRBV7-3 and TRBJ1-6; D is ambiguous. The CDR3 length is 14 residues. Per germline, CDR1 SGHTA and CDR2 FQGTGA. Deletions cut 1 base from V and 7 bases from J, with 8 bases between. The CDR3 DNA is TGTGCCAGCAGCTTAAGGAGTACGAATTCACCCCTCCACTTT. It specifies CASSLRSTNSPLHF.

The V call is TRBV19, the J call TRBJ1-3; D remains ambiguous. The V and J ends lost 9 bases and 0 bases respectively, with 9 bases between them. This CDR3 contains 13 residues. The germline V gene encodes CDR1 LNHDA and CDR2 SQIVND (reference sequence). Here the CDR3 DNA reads TGTGCCAGCGCGGCCAGCTCTGGAAACACCATATATTTT. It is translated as CASAASSGNTIYF. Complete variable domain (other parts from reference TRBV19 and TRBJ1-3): DGGITQSPKYLFRKEGQNVTLSCEQNLNHDAMYWYRQDPGQGLRLIYYSQIVNDFQKGDIAEGYSVSREKKESFPLTVTSAQKNPTAFYLCASAASSGNTIYFGEGSWLTVV.

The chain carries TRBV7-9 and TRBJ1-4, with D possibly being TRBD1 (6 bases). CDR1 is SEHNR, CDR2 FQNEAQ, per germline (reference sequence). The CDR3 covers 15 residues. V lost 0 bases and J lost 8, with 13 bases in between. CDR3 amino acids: CASSLAYRAGEKLFF. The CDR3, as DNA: TGTGCCAGCAGCTTAGCTTACAGGGCTGGCGAAAAACTGTTTTTT. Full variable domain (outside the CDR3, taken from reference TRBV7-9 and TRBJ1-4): DTGVSQNPRHKITKRGQNVTFRCDPISEHNRLYWYRQTLGQGPEFLTYFQNEAQLEKSRLLSDRFSAERPKGSFSTLEIQRTEQGDSAMYLCASSLAYRAGEKLFFGSGTQLSVL.

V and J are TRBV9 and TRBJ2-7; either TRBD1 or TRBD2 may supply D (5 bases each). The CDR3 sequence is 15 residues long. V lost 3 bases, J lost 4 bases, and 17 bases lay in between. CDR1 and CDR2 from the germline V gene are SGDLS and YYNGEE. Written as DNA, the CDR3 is TGTGCCAGCAGCGCGCAATGGGACCCTCTTTACGAGCAGTACTTC. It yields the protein CASSAQWDPLYEQYF.

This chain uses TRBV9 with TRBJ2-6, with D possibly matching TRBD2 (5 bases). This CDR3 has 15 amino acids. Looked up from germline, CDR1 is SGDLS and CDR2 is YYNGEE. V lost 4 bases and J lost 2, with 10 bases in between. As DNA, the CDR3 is TGTGCCAGCAGCCCCTCGGGGACTGGGGCCAACGTCCTGACTTTC. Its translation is CASSPSGTGANVLTF.

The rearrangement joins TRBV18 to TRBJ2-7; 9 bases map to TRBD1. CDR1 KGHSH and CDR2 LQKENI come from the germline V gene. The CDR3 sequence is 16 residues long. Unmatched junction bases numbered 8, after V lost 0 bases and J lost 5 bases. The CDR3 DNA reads TGTGCCAGCTCACCACCTAAGGGACAGGGATTTAACGAGCAGTACTTC. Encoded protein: CASSPPKGQGFNEQYF. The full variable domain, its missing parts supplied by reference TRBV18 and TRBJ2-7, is NAGVMQNPRHLVRRRGQEARLRCSPMKGHSHVYWYRQLPEEGLKFMVYLQKENIIDESGMPKERFSAEFPKEGPSILRIQQVVRGDSAAYFCASSPPKGQGFNEQYFGPGTRLTVT.

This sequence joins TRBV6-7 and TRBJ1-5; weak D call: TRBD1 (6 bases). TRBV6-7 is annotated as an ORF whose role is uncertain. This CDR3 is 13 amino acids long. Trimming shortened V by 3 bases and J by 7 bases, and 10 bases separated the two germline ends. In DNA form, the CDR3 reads TGTGCCAGCAGTTATCAGGGGAACCAGCCCCAGCATTTT. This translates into CASSYQGNQPQHF.

In nucleotides, the CDR3 is TGTGCCAGCCACCAAGCGAGGAGCTCCTACGAGCAGTACTTC. Translating it yields CASHQARSSYEQYF. The J gene is TRBJ2-7, the V gene TRBV2; no firm D call. V was trimmed by 8 bases and J by 0 bases, leaving 14 bases between them. The CDR3 runs 14 residues. Germline V CDR1 and CDR2: SNHLY, FYNNEI.

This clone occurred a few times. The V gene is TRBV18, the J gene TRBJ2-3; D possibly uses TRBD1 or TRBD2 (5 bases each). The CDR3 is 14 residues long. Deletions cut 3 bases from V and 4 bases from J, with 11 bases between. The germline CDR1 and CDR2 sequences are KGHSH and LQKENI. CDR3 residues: CASSPPGDPDTQYF. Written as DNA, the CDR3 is TGTGCCAGCTCACCCCCCGGGGACCCAGATACGCAGTATTTT.

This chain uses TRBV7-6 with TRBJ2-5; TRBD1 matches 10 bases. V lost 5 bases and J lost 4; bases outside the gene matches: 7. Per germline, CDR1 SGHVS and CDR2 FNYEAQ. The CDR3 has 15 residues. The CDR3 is CASSPRDRGPETQYF. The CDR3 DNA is TGTGCCAGCAGCCCCCGGGACAGGGGCCCAGAGACCCAGTACTTC. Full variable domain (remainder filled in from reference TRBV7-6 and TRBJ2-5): GAGVSQSPRYKVTKRGQDVALRCDPISGHVSLYWYRQALGQGPEFLTYFNYEAQQDKSGLPNDRFSAERPEGSISTLTIQRTEQRDSAMYRCASSPRDRGPETQYFGPGTRLLVL.

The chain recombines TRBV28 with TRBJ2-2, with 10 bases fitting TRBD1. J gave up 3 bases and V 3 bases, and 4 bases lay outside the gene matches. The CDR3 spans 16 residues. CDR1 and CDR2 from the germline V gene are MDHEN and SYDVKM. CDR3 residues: CASSLWTGGDTGELFF. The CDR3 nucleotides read TGTGCCAGCAGTTTGTGGACAGGGGGTGACACCGGGGAGCTGTTTTTT.

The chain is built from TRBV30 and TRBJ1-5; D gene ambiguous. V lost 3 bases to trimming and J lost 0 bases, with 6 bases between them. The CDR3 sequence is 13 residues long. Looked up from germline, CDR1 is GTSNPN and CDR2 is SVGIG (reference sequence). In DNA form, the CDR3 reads TGTGCCTGGAGCCGAAGTAGCAATCAGCCCCAGCATTTT. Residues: CAWSRSSNQPQHF. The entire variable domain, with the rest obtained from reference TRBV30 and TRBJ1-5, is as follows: SQTIHQWPATLVQPVGSPLSLECTVEGTSNPNLYWYRQAAGRGLQLLFYSVGIGQISSEVPQNLSASRPQDRQFILSSKKLLLSDSGFYLCAWSRSSNQPQHFGDGTRLSIL.

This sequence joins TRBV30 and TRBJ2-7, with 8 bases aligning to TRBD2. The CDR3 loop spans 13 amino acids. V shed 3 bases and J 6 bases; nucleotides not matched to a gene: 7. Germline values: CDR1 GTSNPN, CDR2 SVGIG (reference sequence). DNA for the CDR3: TGTGCCTGGAGAGCAGGGGCGGGGGGCGAGCAGTACTTC. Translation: CAWRAGAGGEQYF.

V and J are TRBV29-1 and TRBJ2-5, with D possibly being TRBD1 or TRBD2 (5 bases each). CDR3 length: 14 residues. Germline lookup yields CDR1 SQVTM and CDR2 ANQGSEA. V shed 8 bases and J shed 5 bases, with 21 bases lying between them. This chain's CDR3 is CSFPGGREGETQYF. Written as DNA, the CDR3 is TGCAGCTTCCCAGGAGGCAGAGAGGGGGAGACCCAGTACTTC.

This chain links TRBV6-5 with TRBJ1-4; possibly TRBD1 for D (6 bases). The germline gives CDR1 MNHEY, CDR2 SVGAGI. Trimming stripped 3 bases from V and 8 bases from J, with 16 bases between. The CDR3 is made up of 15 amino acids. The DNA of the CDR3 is TGTGCCAGCAGTTATGAAGGGCAGGGGAGGGAAAAACTGTTTTTT. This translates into CASSYEGQGREKLFF.

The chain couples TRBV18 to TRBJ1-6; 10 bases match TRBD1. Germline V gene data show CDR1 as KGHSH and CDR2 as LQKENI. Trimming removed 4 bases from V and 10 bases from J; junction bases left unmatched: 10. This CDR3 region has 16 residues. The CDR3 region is CASSQTGTTGGSPLHF. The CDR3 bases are TGTGCCAGCTCACAGACCGGGACGACAGGGGGCTCACCCCTCCACTTT.

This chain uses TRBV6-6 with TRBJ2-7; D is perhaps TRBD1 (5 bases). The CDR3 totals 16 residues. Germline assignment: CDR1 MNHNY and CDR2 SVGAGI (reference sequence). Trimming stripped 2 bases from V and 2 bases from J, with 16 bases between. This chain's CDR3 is CASSYRIAGHTYEQYF. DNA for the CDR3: TGTGCCAGCAGTTACAGGATCGCAGGGCACACCTACGAGCAGTACTTC.